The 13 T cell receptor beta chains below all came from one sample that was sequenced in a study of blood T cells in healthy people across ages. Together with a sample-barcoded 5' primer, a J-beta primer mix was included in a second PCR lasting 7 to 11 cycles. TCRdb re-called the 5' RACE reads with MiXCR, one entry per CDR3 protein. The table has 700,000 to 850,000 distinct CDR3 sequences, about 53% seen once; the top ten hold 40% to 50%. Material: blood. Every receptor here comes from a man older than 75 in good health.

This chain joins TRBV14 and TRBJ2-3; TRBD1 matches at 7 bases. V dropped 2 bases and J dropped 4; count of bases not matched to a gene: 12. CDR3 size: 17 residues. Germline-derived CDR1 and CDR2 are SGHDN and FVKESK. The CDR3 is CASSQFISRGRADTQYF. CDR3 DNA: TGTGCCAGCAGCCAATTCATATCGAGGGGGCGTGCAGATACGCAGTATTTT.

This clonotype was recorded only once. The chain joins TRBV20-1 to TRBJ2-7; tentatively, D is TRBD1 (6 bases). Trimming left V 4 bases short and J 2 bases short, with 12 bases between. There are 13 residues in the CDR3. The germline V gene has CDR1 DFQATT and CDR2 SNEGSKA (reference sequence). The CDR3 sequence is CSAIYRAPYEQYF. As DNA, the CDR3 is TGCAGTGCTATATACAGGGCCCCCTACGAGCAGTACTTC.

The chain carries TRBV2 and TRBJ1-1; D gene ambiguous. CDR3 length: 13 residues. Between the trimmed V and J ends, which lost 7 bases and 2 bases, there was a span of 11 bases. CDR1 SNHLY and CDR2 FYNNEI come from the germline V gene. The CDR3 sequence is CASKGRTNTEAFF. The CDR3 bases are TGTGCCAGCAAGGGCAGAACAAACACTGAAGCTTTCTTT.

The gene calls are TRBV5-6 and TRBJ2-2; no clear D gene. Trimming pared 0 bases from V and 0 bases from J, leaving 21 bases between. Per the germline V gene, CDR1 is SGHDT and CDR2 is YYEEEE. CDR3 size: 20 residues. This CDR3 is CASSLVGLGFFGSNTGELFF. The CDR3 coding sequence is TGTGCCAGCAGCTTGGTCGGTCTAGGCTTCTTTGGATCGAACACCGGGGAGCTGTTTTTT. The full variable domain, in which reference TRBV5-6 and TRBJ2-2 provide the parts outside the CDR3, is DAGVTQSPTHLIKTRGQQVTLRCSPKSGHDTVSWYQQALGQGPQFIFQYYEEEERQRGNFPDRFSGHQFPNYSSELNVNALLLGDSALYLCASSLVGLGFFGSNTGELFFGEGSRLTVL.

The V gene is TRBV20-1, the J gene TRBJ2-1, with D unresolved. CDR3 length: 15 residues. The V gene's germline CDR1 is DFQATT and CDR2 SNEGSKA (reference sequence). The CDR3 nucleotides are TGCAGCGGGTTTCGGATAGGGCGTGGGAACAATGAGCAGTTCTTC. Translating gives CSGFRIGRGNNEQFF.

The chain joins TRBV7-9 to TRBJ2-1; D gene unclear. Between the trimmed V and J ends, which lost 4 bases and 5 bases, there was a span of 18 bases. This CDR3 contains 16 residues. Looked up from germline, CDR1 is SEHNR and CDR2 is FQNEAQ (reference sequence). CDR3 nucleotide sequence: TGTGCCAGCAGCTACGGCCGCCGGGCCCGCAACAATGAGCAGTTCTTC. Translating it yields CASSYGRRARNNEQFF.

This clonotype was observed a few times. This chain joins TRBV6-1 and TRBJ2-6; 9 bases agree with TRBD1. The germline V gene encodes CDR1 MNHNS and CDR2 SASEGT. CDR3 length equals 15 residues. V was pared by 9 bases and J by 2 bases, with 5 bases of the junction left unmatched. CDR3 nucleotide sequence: TGTGCCAGTGGACGGACAGGGGCTGGGGCCAACGTCCTGACTTTC. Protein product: CASGRTGAGANVLTF.

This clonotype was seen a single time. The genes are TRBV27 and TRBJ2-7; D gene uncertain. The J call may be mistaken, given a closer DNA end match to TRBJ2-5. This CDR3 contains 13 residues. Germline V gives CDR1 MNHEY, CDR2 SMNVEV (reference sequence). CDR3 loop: CASSLPGRGTQYF. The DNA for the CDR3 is TGTGCCAGCAGTTTACCGGGTCGAGGGACCCAGTACTTC.

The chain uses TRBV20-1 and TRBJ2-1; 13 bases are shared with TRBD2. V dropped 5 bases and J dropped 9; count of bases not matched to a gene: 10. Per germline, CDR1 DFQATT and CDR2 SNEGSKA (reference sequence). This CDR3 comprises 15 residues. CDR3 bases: TGCAGTGCTCCTATACTAGCGGGAGGGGACAGTGAGCAGTTCTTC. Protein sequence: CSAPILAGGDSEQFF.

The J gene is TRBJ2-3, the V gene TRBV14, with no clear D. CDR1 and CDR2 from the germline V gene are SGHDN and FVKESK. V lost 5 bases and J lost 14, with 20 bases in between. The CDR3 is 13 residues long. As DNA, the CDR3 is TGTGCCAGCAGCACTCAGACTGTAGGCTACGCGTATTTT. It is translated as CASSTQTVGYAYF. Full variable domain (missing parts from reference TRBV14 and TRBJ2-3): EAGVTQFPSHSVIEKGQTVTLRCDPISGHDNLYWYRRVMGKEIKFLLHFVKESKQDESGMPNNRFLAERTGGTYSTLKVQPAELEDSGVYFCASSTQTVGYAYFGPGTRLTVL.

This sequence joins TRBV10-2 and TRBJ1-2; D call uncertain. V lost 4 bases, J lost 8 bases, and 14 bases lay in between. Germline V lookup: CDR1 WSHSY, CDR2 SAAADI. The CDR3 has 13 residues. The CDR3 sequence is CASSVGLLGGYTF. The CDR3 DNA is TGCGCCAGCAGTGTCGGGCTACTTGGAGGCTACACCTTC.

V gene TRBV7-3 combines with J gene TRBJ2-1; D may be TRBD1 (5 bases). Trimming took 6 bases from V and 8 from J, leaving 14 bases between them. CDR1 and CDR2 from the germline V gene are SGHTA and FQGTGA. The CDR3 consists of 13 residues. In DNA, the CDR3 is TGTGCCAGCAGTCCTGACTGGGGCGATGAGCAGTTCTTC. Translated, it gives CASSPDWGDEQFF. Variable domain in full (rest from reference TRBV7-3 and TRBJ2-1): GAGVSQTPSNKVTEKGKYVELRCDPISGHTALYWYRQSLGQGPEFLIYFQGTGAADDSGLPNDRFFAVRPEGSVSTLKIQRTERGDSAVYLCASSPDWGDEQFFGPGTRLTVL.

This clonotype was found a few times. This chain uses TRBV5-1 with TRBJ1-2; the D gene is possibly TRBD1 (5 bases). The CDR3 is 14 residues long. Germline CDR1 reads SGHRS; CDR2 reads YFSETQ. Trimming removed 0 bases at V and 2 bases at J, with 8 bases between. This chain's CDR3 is CASSLDGGNYGYTF. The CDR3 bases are TGCGCCAGCAGCTTGGATGGGGGGAACTATGGCTACACCTTC.